These 9 T cell receptor beta chains share one sample of origin, sequenced in a study. In TCRdb, the 5' RACE reads were re-called with MiXCR into one record per CDR3 protein. The data hold approximately 40,000 distinct CDR3 sequences, with 25% to 35% observed a single time. Source material: tumor-infiltrating memory CD4+ T cells sorted from the breast tumor. Indicated subset: memory CD4+ T cells, CD4+CD45RO+CD25-. All receptors come from a female donor with breast cancer.

The sample holds a few counts of this clonotype. The genes are TRBV5-6 and TRBJ2-7; 15 positions match TRBD2. After removal of 3 bases from V and 0 bases from J, the junction contained 10 bases not matched to a gene. The CDR3 contains 19 residues. In germline, CDR1 is SGHDT, CDR2 YYEEEE. The CDR3 reads CASSYLGLAGGHFSYEQYF. Here the CDR3 DNA reads TGTGCCAGCAGCTATTTGGGACTAGCGGGAGGTCACTTCTCCTACGAGCAGTACTTC.

This clonotype is a singleton in its sample. The chain employs TRBV6-5 and TRBJ2-7; no clear D. The germline V gene has CDR1 MNHEY and CDR2 SVGAGI. The CDR3 extends over 14 amino acids. The V gene lost 6 bases and the J gene lost 5 bases, with 17 bases spanning the gap. For the CDR3, the DNA is TGTGCCAGCAGCCCTACGCCCACCAATCACGAGCAGTACTTC. Translating it yields CASSPTPTNHEQYF.

Concerning this clonotype itself: The junction shows a germline mismatch at one end, possibly a read error. The CDR3 reads CASGLDGGQTDTQYF. The DNA of the CDR3 is TGCGCCAGCGGCTTGGATGGCGGGCAGACAGATACGCAGTATTTT. The rearrangement joins TRBV5-1 to TRBJ2-3; D might be TRBD2 (5 bases). CDR1 and CDR2 from the germline V gene are SGHRS and YFSETQ. The CDR3 sequence is 15 residues long.

The table lists this clonotype with a count of one. The chain employs TRBV7-6 and TRBJ2-5, with 11 bases matching TRBD1. Germline V gene lookup returns CDR1 SGHVS and CDR2 FNYEAQ. With V trimmed by 6 bases and J by 6 bases, 9 bases remained unmatched. This CDR3 has 15 amino acids. The CDR3 bases are TGTGCCAGCAGACCCGGGACAGGGGGGGCTAAGACCCAGTACTTC. Protein product: CASRPGTGGAKTQYF.

This clonotype showed up many times. The chain carries TRBV24-1 and TRBJ2-1; 12 nucleotides agree with TRBD2. The CDR3 is 16 amino acids. The V gene end was trimmed by 5 bases and the J gene end by 5 bases; junction bases not matched to a gene: 6. Germline V gene data show CDR1 as KGHDR and CDR2 as SFDVKD. The CDR3 spells CATSAPGLAGDNEQFF. CDR3 nucleotide sequence: TGTGCCACCAGTGCCCCGGGACTAGCGGGTGACAATGAGCAGTTCTTC.

The rearrangement links TRBV20-1 to TRBJ1-6; D call uncertain. Germline loops: CDR1 DFQATT, CDR2 SNEGSKA (reference sequence). V was clipped by 8 bases and J by 4 bases, with 15 bases between them. The CDR3 has 14 residues. CDR3 loop: CSLSGVAYNSPLHF. The CDR3 DNA follows: TGCAGTCTGAGTGGGGTGGCTTATAATTCACCCCTCCACTTT.

The chain recombines TRBV6-2 or TRBV6-3 with TRBJ2-1; TRBD2 is a possible D gene (7 bases). V was trimmed by 11 bases and J by 6 bases, leaving 20 bases between them. The length of the CDR3 is 14 residues. Germline lookup yields CDR1 MNHEY and CDR2 SVGEGT. In nucleotides, the CDR3 is TGTGCCTCCACTGTAGGGGGGGTGATCAATGAGCAGTTCTTC. Its translation: CASTVGGVINEQFF.

The genes are TRBV9 and TRBJ1-1, with a tentative D call TRBD1 (6 bases). Germline V gene lookup returns CDR1 SGDLS and CDR2 YYNGEE. The germline V and J ends were trimmed by 0 bases and 1 base, with 13 bases remaining between them. The CDR3 extends over 16 amino acids. For the CDR3, the DNA is TGTGCCAGCAGCGTAGGAGGGGGACGGGGGAACACTGAAGCTTTCTTT. This codes for CASSVGGGRGNTEAFF.

A few counts support this clonotype. The gene calls are TRBV4-1 and TRBJ1-5, with D possibly matching TRBD1 (5 bases). Trimming shortened V by 3 bases and J by 2 bases, and 14 bases separated the two germline ends. Germline loops: CDR1 MGHRA, CDR2 YSYEKL. The CDR3 is 16 residues long. The CDR3 nucleotides are TGCGCCAGCAGCCAGGGGCTGGGCAGAGGCAATCAGCCCCAGCATTTT. This encodes CASSQGLGRGNQPQHF.